The TCR beta chain described here comes from a study of blood T cells in healthy people across ages. Total RNA, at least 5.5 micrograms per sample, came from PBMCs. Primed by a sample-barcoded 5' primer and a J-beta primer mix, a second PCR proceeded for about 6 to 12 cycles. TCRdb re-called the 5' RACE reads through MiXCR, storing one row per CDR3 protein. The table records about 1.8 million distinct CDR3 sequences, around 48% of them present only once. General study findings and limits: Researchers judged that diversity estimates from one million T cells fell short of true values.

For this clonotype: Its antigen is undetermined.

The germline V gene has CDR1 SEHNR and CDR2 FQNEAQ (reference sequence). The trim removed 1 base at V and 1 base at J, leaving 7 bases unmatched. The CDR3 has 18 amino acids. Sequencing input: blood. This TCR derives from a woman in her 40s in good health. The chain employs TRBV7-9 and TRBJ2-5; 12 bases are a match to TRBD1. CDR3 residues: CASSLGPGQGAFQETQYF. In nucleotides, the CDR3 is TGTGCCAGCAGCTTAGGACCGGGACAGGGGGCGTTCCAAGAGACCCAGTACTTC.